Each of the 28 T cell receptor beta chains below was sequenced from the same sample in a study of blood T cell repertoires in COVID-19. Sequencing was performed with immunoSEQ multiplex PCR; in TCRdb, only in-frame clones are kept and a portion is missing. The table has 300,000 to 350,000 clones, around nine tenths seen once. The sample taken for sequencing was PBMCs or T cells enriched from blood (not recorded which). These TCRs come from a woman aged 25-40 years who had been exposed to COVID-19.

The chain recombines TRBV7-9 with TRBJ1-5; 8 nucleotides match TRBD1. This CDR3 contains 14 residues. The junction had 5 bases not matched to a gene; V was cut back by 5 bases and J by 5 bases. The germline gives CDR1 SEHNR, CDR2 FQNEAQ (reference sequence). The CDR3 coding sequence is TGTGCCAGCAGCAGACAGGGGTTTGATCAGCCCCAGCATTTT. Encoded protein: CASSRQGFDQPQHF.

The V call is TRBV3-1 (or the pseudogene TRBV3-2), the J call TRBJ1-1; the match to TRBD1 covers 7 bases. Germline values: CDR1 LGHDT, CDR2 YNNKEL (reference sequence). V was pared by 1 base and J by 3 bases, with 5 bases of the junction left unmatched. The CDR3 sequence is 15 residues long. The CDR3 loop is CASSQVSGGDTEAFF. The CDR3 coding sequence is TGTGCCAGCAGCCAAGTGTCAGGGGGAGACACTGAAGCTTTCTTT.

The CDR3 region has the DNA TGTGCCAGCAGCGTAGAACCTAGAGAAGAGACCCAGTACTTC. This translates into CASSVEPREETQYF. This chain connects TRBV9 to TRBJ2-5; D call uncertain. The CDR3 is 14 residues long. The ends were cut back, 0 bases at V and 3 bases at J, with 9 bases in the middle. CDR1 is SGDLS, CDR2 YYNGEE, per germline. Full variable domain (missing parts from reference TRBV9 and TRBJ2-5): DSGVTQTPKHLITATGQRVTLRCSPRSGDLSVYWYQQSLDQGLQFLIQYYNGEERAKGNILERFSAQQFPDLHSELNLSSLELGDSALYFCASSVEPREETQYFGPGTRLLVL.

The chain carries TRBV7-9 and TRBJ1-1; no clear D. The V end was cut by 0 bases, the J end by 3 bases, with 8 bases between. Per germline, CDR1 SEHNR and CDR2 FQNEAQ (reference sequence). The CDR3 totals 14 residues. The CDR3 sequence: CASSLAAGDTEAFF. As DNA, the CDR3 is TGTGCCAGCAGCTTAGCGGCCGGGGACACTGAAGCTTTCTTT. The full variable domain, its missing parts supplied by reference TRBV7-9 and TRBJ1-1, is DTGVSQNPRHKITKRGQNVTFRCDPISEHNRLYWYRQTLGQGPEFLTYFQNEAQLEKSRLLSDRFSAERPKGSFSTLEIQRTEQGDSAMYLCASSLAAGDTEAFFGQGTRLTVV.

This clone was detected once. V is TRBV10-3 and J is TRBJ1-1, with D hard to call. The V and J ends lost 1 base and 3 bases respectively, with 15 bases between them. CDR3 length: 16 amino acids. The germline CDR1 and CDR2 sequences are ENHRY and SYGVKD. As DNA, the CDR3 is TGTGCCATCAGTGAGTATGTTGAGGGCGCGGACACTGAAGCTTTCTTT. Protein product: CAISEYVEGADTEAFF.

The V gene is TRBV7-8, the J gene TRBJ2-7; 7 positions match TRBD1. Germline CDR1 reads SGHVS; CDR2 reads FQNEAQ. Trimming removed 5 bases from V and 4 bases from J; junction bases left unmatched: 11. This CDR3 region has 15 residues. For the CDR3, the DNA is TGTGCCAGCAGCCCTCAGGTAGGGGGCCTTTACGAGCAGTACTTC. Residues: CASSPQVGGLYEQYF.

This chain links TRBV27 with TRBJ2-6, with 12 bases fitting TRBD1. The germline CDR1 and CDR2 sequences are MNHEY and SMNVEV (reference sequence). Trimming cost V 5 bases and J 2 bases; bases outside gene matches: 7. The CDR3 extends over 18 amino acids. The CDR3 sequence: CASSMGQGAETGANVLTF. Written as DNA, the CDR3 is TGTGCCAGCAGTATGGGACAGGGGGCGGAAACTGGGGCCAACGTCCTGACTTTC.

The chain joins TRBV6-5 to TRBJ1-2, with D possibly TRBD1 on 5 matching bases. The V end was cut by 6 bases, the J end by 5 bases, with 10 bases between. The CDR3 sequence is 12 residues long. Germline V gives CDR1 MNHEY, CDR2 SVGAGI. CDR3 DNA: TGTGCCAGCAGCCCGGCAGGGTATGGCTACACCTTC. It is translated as CASSPAGYGYTF.

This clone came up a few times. The chain's CDR3 is CASSLAGFSNQPQHF. CDR3 DNA sequence: TGTGCCAGCAGCCTTGCAGGGTTTAGCAATCAGCCCCAGCATTTT. This sequence joins TRBV27 and TRBJ1-5; D possibly corresponds to TRBD1 (5 bases). The ends were cut back, 6 bases at V and 0 bases at J, with 12 bases in the middle. The CDR3 is made up of 15 amino acids. In germline, CDR1 is MNHEY, CDR2 SMNVEV (reference sequence).

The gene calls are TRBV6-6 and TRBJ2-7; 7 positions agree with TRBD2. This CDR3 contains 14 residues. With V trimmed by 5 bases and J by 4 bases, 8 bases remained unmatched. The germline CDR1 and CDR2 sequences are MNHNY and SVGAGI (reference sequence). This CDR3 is CASSQLASGYEQYF. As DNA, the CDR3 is TGTGCCAGCAGTCAACTAGCGTCTGGATACGAGCAGTACTTC.

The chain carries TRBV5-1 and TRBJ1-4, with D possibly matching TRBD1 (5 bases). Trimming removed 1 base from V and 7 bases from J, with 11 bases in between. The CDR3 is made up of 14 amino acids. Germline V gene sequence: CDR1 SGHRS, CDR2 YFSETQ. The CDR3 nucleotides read TGCGCCAGCAGCTTGATAGGGGTTGGTGAAAAACTGTTTTTT. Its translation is CASSLIGVGEKLFF. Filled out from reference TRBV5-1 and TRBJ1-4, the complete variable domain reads KAGVTQTPRYLIKTRGQQVTLSCSPISGHRSVSWYQQTPGQGLQFLFEYFSETQRNKGNFPGRFSGRQFSNSRSEMNVSTLELGDSALYLCASSLIGVGEKLFFGSGTQLSVL.

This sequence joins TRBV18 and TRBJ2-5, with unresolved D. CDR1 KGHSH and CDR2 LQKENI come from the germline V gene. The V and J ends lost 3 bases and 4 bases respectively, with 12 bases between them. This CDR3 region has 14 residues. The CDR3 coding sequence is TGTGCCAGCTCACCTCCGAACAACCGAGAGACCCAGTACTTC. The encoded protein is CASSPPNNRETQYF. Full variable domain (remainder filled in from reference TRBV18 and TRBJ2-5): NAGVMQNPRHLVRRRGQEARLRCSPMKGHSHVYWYRQLPEEGLKFMVYLQKENIIDESGMPKERFSAEFPKEGPSILRIQQVVRGDSAAYFCASSPPNNRETQYFGPGTRLLVL.

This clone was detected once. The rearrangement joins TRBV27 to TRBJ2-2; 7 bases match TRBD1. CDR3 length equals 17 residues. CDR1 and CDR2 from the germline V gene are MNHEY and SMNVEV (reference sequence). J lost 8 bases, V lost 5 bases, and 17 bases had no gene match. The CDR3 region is CASSRAQTGTEEGELFF. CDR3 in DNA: TGTGCCAGCAGTAGAGCTCAAACCGGGACAGAGGAGGGGGAGCTGTTTTTT.

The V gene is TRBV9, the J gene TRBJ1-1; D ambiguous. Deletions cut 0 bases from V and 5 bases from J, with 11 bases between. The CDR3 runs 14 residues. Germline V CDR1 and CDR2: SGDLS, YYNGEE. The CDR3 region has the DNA TGTGCCAGCAGCGTAGCGGGGAGTCGGACTGAAGCTTTCTTT. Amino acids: CASSVAGSRTEAFF. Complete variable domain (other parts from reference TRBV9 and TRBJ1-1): DSGVTQTPKHLITATGQRVTLRCSPRSGDLSVYWYQQSLDQGLQFLIQYYNGEERAKGNILERFSAQQFPDLHSELNLSSLELGDSALYFCASSVAGSRTEAFFGQGTRLTVV.

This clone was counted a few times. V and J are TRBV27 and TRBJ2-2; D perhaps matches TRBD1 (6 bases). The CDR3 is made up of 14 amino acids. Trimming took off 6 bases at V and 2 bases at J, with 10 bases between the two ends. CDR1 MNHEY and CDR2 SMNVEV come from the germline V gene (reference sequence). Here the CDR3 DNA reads TGTGCCAGCAGGTGGGGGCCAAACACCGGGGAGCTGTTTTTT. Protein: CASRWGPNTGELFF.

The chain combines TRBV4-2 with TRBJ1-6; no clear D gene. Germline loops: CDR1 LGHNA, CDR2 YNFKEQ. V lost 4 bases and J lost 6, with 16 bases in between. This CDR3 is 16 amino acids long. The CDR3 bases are TGTGCCAGCAGCCCAACCACACAGAGTCGTAATTCACCCCTCCACTTT. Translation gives CASSPTTQSRNSPLHF.

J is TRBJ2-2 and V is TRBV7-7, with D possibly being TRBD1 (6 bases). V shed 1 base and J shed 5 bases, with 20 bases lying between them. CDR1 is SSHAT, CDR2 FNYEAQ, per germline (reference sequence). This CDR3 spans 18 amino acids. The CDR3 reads CASSLEAGEIHVTGELFF. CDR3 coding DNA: TGTGCCAGCAGCTTAGAGGCAGGGGAAATTCACGTAACCGGGGAGCTGTTTTTT.

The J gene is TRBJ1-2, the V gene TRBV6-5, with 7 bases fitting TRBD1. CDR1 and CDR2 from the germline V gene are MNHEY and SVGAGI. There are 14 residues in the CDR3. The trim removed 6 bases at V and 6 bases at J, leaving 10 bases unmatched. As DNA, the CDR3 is TGTGCCAGCAGAATACAGGGGATTCGGAATGGCTACACCTTC. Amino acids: CASRIQGIRNGYTF.

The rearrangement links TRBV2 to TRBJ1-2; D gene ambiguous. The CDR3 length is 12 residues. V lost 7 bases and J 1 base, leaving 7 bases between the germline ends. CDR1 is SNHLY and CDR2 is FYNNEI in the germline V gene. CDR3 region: CASMRFNYGYTF. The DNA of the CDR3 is TGTGCCAGCATGCGGTTTAACTATGGCTACACCTTC.

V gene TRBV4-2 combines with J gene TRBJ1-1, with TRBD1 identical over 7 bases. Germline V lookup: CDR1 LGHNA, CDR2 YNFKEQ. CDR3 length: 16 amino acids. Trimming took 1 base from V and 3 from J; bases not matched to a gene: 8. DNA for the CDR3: TGTGCCAGCAGCCAAGCCACCCGACAGGGTCACACTGAAGCTTTCTTT. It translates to CASSQATRQGHTEAFF.

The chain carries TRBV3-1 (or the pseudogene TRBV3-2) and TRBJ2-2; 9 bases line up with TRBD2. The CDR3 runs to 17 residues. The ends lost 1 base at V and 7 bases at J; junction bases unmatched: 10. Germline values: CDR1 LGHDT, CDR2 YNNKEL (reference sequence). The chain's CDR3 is CASSQASSGGGGGELFF. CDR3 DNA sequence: TGTGCCAGCAGCCAAGCGAGTAGCGGGGGCGGTGGCGGGGAGCTGTTTTTT.

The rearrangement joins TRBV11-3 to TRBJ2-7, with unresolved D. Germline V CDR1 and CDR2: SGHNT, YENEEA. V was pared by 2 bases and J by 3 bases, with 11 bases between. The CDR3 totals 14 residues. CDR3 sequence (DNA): TGTGCCAGCAGCTTAACGAGGAAACGCTACGAGCAGTACTTC. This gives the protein CASSLTRKRYEQYF.

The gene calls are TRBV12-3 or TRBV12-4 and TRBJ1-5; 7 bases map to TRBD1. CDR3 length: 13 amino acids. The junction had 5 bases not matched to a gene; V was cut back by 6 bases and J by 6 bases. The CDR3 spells CASRPRGLQPQHF. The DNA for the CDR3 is TGTGCCAGCAGACCTAGGGGGCTTCAGCCCCAGCATTTT.

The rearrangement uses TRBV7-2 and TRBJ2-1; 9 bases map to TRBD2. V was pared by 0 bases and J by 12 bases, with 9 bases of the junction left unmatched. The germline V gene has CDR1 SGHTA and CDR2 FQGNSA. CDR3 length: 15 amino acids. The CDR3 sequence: CASSLASGSLHRQFF. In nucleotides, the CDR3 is TGTGCCAGCAGCTTAGCTAGCGGGAGCCTGCATAGGCAGTTCTTC. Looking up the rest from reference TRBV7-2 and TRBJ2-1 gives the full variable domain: GAGVSQSPSNKVTEKGKDVELRCDPISGHTALYWYRQSLGQGLEFLIYFQGNSAPDKSGLPSDRFSAERTGGSVSTLTIQRTQQEDSAVYLCASSLASGSLHRQFFGPGTRLTVL.

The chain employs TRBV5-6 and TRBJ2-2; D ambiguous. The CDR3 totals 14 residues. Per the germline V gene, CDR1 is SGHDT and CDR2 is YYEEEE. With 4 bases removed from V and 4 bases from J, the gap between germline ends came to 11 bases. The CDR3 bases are TGTGCCAGCAGCCCGAATGGGCCCACCGGGGAGCTGTTTTTT. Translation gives CASSPNGPTGELFF.

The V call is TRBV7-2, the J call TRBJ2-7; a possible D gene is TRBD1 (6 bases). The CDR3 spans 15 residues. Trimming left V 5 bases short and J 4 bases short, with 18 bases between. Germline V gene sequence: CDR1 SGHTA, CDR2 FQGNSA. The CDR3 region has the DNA TGTGCCAGCAGCCCGTCGTGGGCAGGGGCTTACGAGCAGTACTTC. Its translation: CASSPSWAGAYEQYF.

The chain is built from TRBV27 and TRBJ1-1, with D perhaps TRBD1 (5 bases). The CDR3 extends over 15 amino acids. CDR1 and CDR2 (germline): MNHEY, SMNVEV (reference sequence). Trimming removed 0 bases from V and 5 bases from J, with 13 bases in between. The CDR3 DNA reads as TGTGCCAGCAGTTTATCTGTGGGGGGAAGGACTGAAGCTTTCTTT. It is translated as CASSLSVGGRTEAFF.

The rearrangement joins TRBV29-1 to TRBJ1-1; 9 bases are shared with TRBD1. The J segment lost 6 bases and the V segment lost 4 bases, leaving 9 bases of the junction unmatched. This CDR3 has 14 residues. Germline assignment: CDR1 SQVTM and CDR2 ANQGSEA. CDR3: CSVVRQGEVAEAFF. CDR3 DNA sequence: TGCAGCGTTGTAAGACAGGGGGAGGTCGCTGAAGCTTTCTTT.